Shown below are 21 T cell receptor beta chains from a single sample sequenced in a study of OX40 agonist ivuxolimab in advanced cancers. Receptors were amplified or captured by the immunoSEQ multiplex PCR assay. This immuneACCESS table, as held by TCRdb, lists in-frame sequences with V and J called but not all clones. Of the missing ones, under half trace to an unresolved V gene in checked studies; the others have no known cause. For this sample the table gives just under 85,000 clones, of which roughly 83% were detected only once. The top ten clonotypes cover roughly 6.6% of the sample. The sequencing used CD4+ or CD8+ T cells sorted from blood, collected in a trial of the OX40 agonist ivuxolimab. Receptors were obtained from an adult with an advanced solid tumor such as melanoma, head and neck, liver or kidney cancer.

This chain joins TRBV19 and TRBJ1-5; a possible D gene is TRBD1 (6 bases). V lost 7 bases to trimming and J lost 0 bases, with 16 bases between them. CDR3 length: 16 amino acids. The germline V gene encodes CDR1 LNHDA and CDR2 SQIVND (reference sequence). The CDR3 DNA follows: TGTGCCAGTACCTGGACAGCCTCTTATAGCAATCAGCCCCAGCATTTT. This sequence encodes CASTWTASYSNQPQHF.

This chain uses TRBV5-6 with TRBJ2-1; D unclear. CDR3 size: 11 residues. V lost 2 bases and J 15 bases, leaving 12 bases between the germline ends. Per germline, CDR1 SGHDT and CDR2 YYEEEE. In DNA form, the CDR3 reads TGTGCCAGCAGCTTAGGCGCACTGTGGTTCTTC. Amino acid sequence: CASSLGALWFF.

This clone was seen a single time. This rearrangement joins TRBV2 to TRBJ2-2; 7 bases are a match to TRBD1. From germline, CDR1 is SNHLY and CDR2 FYNNEI. V was pared by 8 bases and J by 1 base, with 1 base of the junction left unmatched. The CDR3 has 13 amino acids. The CDR3 region is CASRTGNTGELFF. DNA for the CDR3: TGTGCCAGCCGGACAGGGAACACCGGGGAGCTGTTTTTT.

This clone showed up just a few times. The chain uses TRBV19 and TRBJ2-5; no definite D call. The CDR3 contains 13 residues. Germline-derived CDR1 and CDR2 are LNHDA and SQIVND (reference sequence). V lost 5 bases to trimming and J lost 0 bases, with 7 bases between them. CDR3 DNA: TGTGCCAGTAGTCTGGGTCACCAAGAGACCCAGTACTTC. Translated, it gives CASSLGHQETQYF.

This clone was seen once. The CDR3 DNA reads as TGTGCCAGCTTCGACCAGGGGGCTGATGGCTACACCTTC. Amino acid sequence: CASFDQGADGYTF. The V call is TRBV7-2, the J call TRBJ1-2; 8 bases fit TRBD1. V was clipped by 8 bases and J by 6 bases; unmatched bases: 8. The CDR3 totals 13 residues. In germline, CDR1 is SGHTA, CDR2 FQGNSA.

The chain couples TRBV7-8 to TRBJ2-1; 15 bases are shared with TRBD2. Trimming took 5 bases from V and 7 from J; bases not matched to a gene: 3. Germline lookup yields CDR1 SGHVS and CDR2 FQNEAQ. CDR3 length: 15 amino acids. CDR3 region: CASSLGTSGGNEQFF. CDR3 coding DNA: TGTGCCAGCAGCCTGGGGACTAGCGGGGGGAATGAGCAGTTCTTC.

This clone was detected a few times. J is TRBJ1-4 and V is TRBV19; no firm D call. Germline CDR1 is LNHDA and CDR2 is SQIVND (reference sequence). This CDR3 spans 14 amino acids. V shed 2 bases and J shed 3 bases, with 7 bases lying between them. The CDR3: CASSIQLPNEKLFF. In DNA form, the CDR3 reads TGTGCCAGTAGTATACAGTTGCCTAATGAAAAACTGTTTTTT.

The chain recombines TRBV30 with TRBJ1-5, with a tentative D call TRBD1 (6 bases). V lost 4 bases and J lost 3, with 10 bases in between. Germline CDR1 reads GTSNPN; CDR2 reads SVGIG (reference sequence). This CDR3 has 13 residues. Here the CDR3 reads CAWNGQFNQPQHF. DNA of the CDR3: TGTGCCTGGAATGGACAGTTCAATCAGCCCCAGCATTTT.

This chain connects TRBV6-1 to TRBJ2-1, with 8 bases identical to TRBD2. The V gene end was trimmed by 4 bases and the J gene end by 3 bases; junction bases not matched to a gene: 5. Germline CDR1 MNHNS, CDR2 SASEGT. The CDR3 extends over 15 amino acids. The DNA of the CDR3 is TGTGCCAGCAGTGGAGGAACTAGCGGCTACAATGAGCAGTTCTTC. The encoded protein is CASSGGTSGYNEQFF.

The chain carries TRBV7-9 and TRBJ1-2; the D is unclear. This CDR3 is built from 12 residues. The germline V and J ends were trimmed by 4 bases and 4 bases, with 7 bases remaining between them. Germline loops: CDR1 SEHNR, CDR2 FQNEAQ (reference sequence). CDR3 sequence (DNA): TGTGCCAGCAGCTCTGGGATCTATGGCTACACCTTC. It is translated as CASSSGIYGYTF.

V usage is TRBV2 and J usage is TRBJ1-5; tentative D call: TRBD1 (5 bases). CDR3 size: 14 residues. CDR1 SNHLY and CDR2 FYNNEI come from the germline V gene. The V gene lost 6 bases and the J gene lost 3 bases, with 12 bases spanning the gap. The CDR3 DNA follows: TGTGCCAGCAGCGAGACAGATCCCAATCAGCCCCAGCATTTT. Protein product: CASSETDPNQPQHF.

The chain joins TRBV5-1 to TRBJ2-5; 7 bases align to TRBD1. V lost 4 bases, J lost 4 bases, and 4 bases stayed unmatched. The germline V gene has CDR1 SGHRS and CDR2 YFSETQ. There are 13 residues in the CDR3. The CDR3 DNA is TGCGCCAGCAGCCCCGGGGACAGAGAGACCCAGTACTTC. Translating gives CASSPGDRETQYF.

The chain combines TRBV30 with TRBJ2-1, with D tentatively TRBD2 (6 bases). CDR1 is GTSNPN, CDR2 SVGIG, per germline (reference sequence). The CDR3 totals 13 residues. Trimming took off 0 bases at V and 8 bases at J, with 11 bases between the two ends. CDR3 sequence (DNA): TGTGCCTGGAGTGTAACGGGAGTATATGAGCAGTTCTTC. It codes for CAWSVTGVYEQFF.

The chain combines TRBV6-1 with TRBJ2-7; TRBD1 is a possible D gene (6 bases). This CDR3 is 15 amino acids long. V gave up 4 bases and J gave up 0 bases, with 13 bases separating them. CDR1 is MNHNS and CDR2 is SASEGT in the germline V gene. CDR3 sequence: CASSGRGSGSYEQYF. CDR3 sequence (DNA): TGTGCCAGCAGTGGCAGGGGTTCCGGCTCCTACGAGCAGTACTTC.

This chain uses TRBV10-3 with TRBJ1-2; D is unresolved. V lost 6 bases and J 6 bases, leaving 14 bases between the germline ends. Germline values: CDR1 ENHRY, CDR2 SYGVKD. This CDR3 spans 13 amino acids. The CDR3 here is CAISSGGGDGYTF. CDR3 nucleotide sequence: TGTGCCATCAGCTCTGGTGGAGGAGATGGCTACACCTTC.

The V and J genes are TRBV5-8 and TRBJ2-2, with D possibly being TRBD1 (6 bases). The germline CDR1 and CDR2 sequences are SGHTS and YDEGEE. V lost 0 bases, J lost 3 bases, and 12 bases lay in between. CDR3 size: 16 residues. The CDR3 sequence: CASSLGDRSYTGELFF. The CDR3 DNA follows: TGTGCCAGCAGCTTGGGTGACAGGTCATACACCGGGGAGCTGTTTTTT.

This clone was observed a single time. The rearrangement links TRBV6-4 to TRBJ2-1; TRBD2 agrees at 10 bases. This CDR3 is built from 17 residues. Germline CDR1 is MRHNA and CDR2 is SNTAGT. Germline trimming cut 1 base from V and 7 bases from J; bases unmatched to any gene: 10. In DNA, the CDR3 is TGTGCCAGCAGTGACTATCCTAGCGGGGGCCCCGCGAATGAGCAGTTCTTC. This translates into CASSDYPSGGPANEQFF.

This clone was counted once. The chain uses TRBV6-5 and TRBJ2-5; D unclear. Trimming took off 4 bases at V and 4 bases at J, with 10 bases between the two ends. Germline lookup yields CDR1 MNHEY and CDR2 SVGAGI. The CDR3 covers 13 residues. CDR3 DNA: TGTGCCAGCAGTTTAGCCTCCCGAGAGACCCAGTACTTC. This sequence encodes CASSLASRETQYF.

The V gene is TRBV29-1, the J gene TRBJ1-6; D ambiguous. The V end was cut by 0 bases, the J end by 9 bases, with 9 bases between. The germline V gene encodes CDR1 SQVTM and CDR2 ANQGSEA. This CDR3 spans 13 amino acids. The CDR3 sequence is CSVEEYAGSPLHF. DNA for the CDR3: TGCAGCGTTGAAGAATACGCAGGTTCACCCCTCCACTTT.

The chain carries TRBV19 and TRBJ1-3; TRBD1 agrees at 12 bases. The CDR3 loop spans 16 amino acids. In germline, CDR1 is LNHDA, CDR2 SQIVND (reference sequence). The V gene end was trimmed by 6 bases and the J gene end by 4 bases; junction bases not matched to a gene: 7. CDR3 amino acids: CASRGQGASDGNTIYF. The DNA of the CDR3 is TGTGCCAGTAGGGGACAGGGGGCTTCAGACGGAAACACCATATATTTT.

The J gene is TRBJ2-5, the V gene TRBV14, with a weak D call TRBD1 (6 bases). With 5 bases removed from V and 2 bases from J, the gap between germline ends came to 18 bases. CDR1 and CDR2 (germline): SGHDN, FVKESK. This CDR3 is 16 amino acids long. This CDR3 reads CASSGLRNRAQETQYF. The DNA for the CDR3 is TGTGCCAGCAGCGGATTACGGAACAGGGCGCAAGAGACCCAGTACTTC.